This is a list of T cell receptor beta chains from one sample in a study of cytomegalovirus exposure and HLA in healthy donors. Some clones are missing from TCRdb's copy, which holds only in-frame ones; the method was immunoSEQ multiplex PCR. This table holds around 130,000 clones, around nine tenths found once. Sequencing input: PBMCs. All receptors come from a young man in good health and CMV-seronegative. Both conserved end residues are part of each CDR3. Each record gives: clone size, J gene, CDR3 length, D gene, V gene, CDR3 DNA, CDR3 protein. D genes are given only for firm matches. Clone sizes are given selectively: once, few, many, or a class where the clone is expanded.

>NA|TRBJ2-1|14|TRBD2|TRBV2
TGTGCCAGGGGGGGGACCAGCTCCTACAATGAGCAGTTCTTC
CARGGTSSYNEQFF
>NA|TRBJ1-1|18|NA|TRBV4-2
TGTGCCAGCAGCCCTCTTCCAGACCCGCGGTCACTGGGCACTGAAGCTTTCTTT
CASSPLPDPRSLGTEAFF
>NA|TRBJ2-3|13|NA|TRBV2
TGTGCCAGCCTAACCGGGACATGGGACACGCAGTATTTT
CASLTGTWDTQYF
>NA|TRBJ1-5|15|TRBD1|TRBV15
TGTGCCACCAGCACGGGACAGGGAGGGGTTCAGCCCCAGCATTTT
CATSTGQGGVQPQHF
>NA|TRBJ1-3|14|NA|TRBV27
TGTGCCAGCAGTTTGCGGGAAGCCGGAAACACCATATATTTT
CASSLREAGNTIYF
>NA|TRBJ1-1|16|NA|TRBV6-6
TGTGCCAGCAGTTACGAGTGGGGGCGCGGGAACACTGAAGCTTTCTTT
CASSYEWGRGNTEAFF
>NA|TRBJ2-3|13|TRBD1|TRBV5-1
TGCGCCAGCAGACTGACAGGGATTGATACGCAGTATTTT
CASRLTGIDTQYF
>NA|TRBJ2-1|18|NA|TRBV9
TGTGCCAGCAGCCCTAGCCCCCCTCTGTCGCTCACGGGGAATGAGCAGTTCTTC
CASSPSPPLSLTGNEQFF
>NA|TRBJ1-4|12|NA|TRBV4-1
TGCGCCAGCAGCCAACCAGGGGAAAAACTGTTTTTT
CASSQPGEKLFF
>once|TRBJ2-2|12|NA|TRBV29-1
TGCAGCGTTGACCCAGGTACCGGGGAGCTGTTTTTT
CSVDPGTGELFF
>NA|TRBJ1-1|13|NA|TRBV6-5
TGTGCCAGCGGCCAAACAGGCAAATTTGAAGCTTTCTTT
CASGQTGKFEAFF
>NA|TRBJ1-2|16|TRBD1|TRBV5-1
TGCGCCAGCAGCCAGGGACAGGGTAGGGGTTACTATGGCTACACCTTC
CASSQGQGRGYYGYTF
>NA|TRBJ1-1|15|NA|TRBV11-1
TGTGCCAGCAGCCCACTACTTCTAATGAACACTGAAGCTTTCTTT
CASSPLLLMNTEAFF
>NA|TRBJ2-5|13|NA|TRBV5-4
TGTGCCAGCAGCTTGGCCGGGGATGAGACCCAGTACTTC
CASSLAGDETQYF
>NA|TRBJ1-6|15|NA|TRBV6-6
TGTGCCAGCAGGGGGGGGGACTCCTATAATTCACCCCTCCACTTT
CASRGGDSYNSPLHF
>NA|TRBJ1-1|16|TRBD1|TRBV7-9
TGTGCCAGCAGCTTAGTGGGACAGGGAGAGAACACTGAAGCTTTCTTT
CASSLVGQGENTEAFF
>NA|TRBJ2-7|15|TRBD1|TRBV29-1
TGCAGCGTTGGATCACCCTACGACAGGGCCTCCGAGCAGTACTTC
CSVGSPYDRASEQYF
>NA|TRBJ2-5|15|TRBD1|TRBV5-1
TGCGCCAGCAGCTCCTCGACAGGGCTGGGGGAGACCCAGTACTTC
CASSSSTGLGETQYF
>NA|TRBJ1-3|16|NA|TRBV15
TGTGCCACCAGCAAGCAGGGGCAGAGCTCTGGAAACACCATATATTTT
CATSKQGQSSGNTIYF
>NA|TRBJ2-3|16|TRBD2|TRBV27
TGTGCCAGCAGTTTACTACTAGCGGGGGTAACAGATACGCAGTATTTT
CASSLLLAGVTDTQYF
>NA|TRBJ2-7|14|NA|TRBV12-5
TGTGCTAGTGGTTCGGGTCTAACTCACTACGAGCAGTACTTC
CASGSGLTHYEQYF
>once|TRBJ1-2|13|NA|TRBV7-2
TGTGCCAGCAGCTTTGCGGCTAACTATGGCTACACCTTC
CASSFAANYGYTF
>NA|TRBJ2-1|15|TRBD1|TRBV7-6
TGTGCCAGCAGCTCCTCCGGGACAGCCTACAATGAGCAGTTCTTC
CASSSSGTAYNEQFF
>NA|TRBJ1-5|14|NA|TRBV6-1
TGTGCCAGCAGCCGGACAGATAGCAATCAGCCCCAGCATTTT
CASSRTDSNQPQHF
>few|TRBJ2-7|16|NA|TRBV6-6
TGTGCCAGCACTCCACCAACCGGGGAAGCGACCTACGAGCAGTACTTC
CASTPPTGEATYEQYF
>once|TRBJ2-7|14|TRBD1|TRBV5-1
TGCGCCAGCAGCATCCGGGACAGGGGAATAGAGCAGTACTTC
CASSIRDRGIEQYF
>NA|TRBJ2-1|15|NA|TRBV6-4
TGTGCCAGCAGTGACCAGGTGGGGGCCTCTGGTGAGCAGTTCTTC
CASSDQVGASGEQFF
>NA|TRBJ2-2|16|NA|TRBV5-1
TGCGCCAGCTCAGTCGGGGGGCCCTGGGACACCGGGGAGCTGTTTTTT
CASSVGGPWDTGELFF
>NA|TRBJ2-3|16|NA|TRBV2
TGTGCCAGCAGTGAATTTGCAGGGGGGTACTCAGGTACGCAGTATTTT
CASSEFAGGYSGTQYF
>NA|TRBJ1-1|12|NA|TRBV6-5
TGTGCCAGCAGGGGCTGGGGGGCTGAAGCTTTCTTT
CASRGWGAEAFF
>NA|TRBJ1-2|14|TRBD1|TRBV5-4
TGTGCCAGCAGCCCGGGACAGGCGAACCCGGGCTACACCTTC
CASSPGQANPGYTF
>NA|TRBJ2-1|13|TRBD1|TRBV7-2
TGTGCCAGCAGCTTAGGGAGGACAGGAGAGGGGTTCTTC
CASSLGRTGEGFF
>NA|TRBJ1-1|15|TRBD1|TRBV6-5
TGTGCCAGCAGGGAGACAGGGGCCTTGAACACTGAAGCTTTCTTT
CASRETGALNTEAFF
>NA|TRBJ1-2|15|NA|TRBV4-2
TGTGCCAGCAGCCAAGATCGCAGGGCGAACTATGGCTACACCTTC
CASSQDRRANYGYTF
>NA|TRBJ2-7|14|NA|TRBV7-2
TGTGCCAGCAGCTTATATGCCAGGGCCTACGAGCAGTACTTC
CASSLYARAYEQYF
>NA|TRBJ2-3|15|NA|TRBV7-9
TGTGCCAGCAGCTTAGACGCTGGGGGCAGGGATACGCAGTATTTT
CASSLDAGGRDTQYF
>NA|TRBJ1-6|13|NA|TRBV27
TGTGCCAGCAGGGACGTAGAGGAGGCAGCTCTCCACTTT
CASRDVEEAALHF
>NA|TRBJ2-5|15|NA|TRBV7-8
TGTGCCAGCAGCTTACCGGTTTTCGGTAAAGAGACCCAGTACTTC
CASSLPVFGKETQYF
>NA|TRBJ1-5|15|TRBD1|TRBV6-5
TGTGCCAGCAGACGACAGGGGGGTTTCGATCAGCCCCAGCATTTT
CASRRQGGFDQPQHF
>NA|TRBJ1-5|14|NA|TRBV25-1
TGTGCCAGCAGTGAAGCTGGACTCCAACAGCCCCAGCATTTT
CASSEAGLQQPQHF
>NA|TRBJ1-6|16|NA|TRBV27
TGTGCCAGCAGTTCTCTGGGGAGCTCCTATAATTCACCCCTCCACTTT
CASSSLGSSYNSPLHF
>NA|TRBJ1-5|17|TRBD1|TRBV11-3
TGTGCCAGCAGTTCGAGGGAGCGGGACAGGTTAAATCAGCCCCAGCATTTT
CASSSRERDRLNQPQHF
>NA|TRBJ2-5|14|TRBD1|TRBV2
TGTGCCAGCAGTGGACAGGGATCCCCCAAGACCCAGTACTTC
CASSGQGSPKTQYF
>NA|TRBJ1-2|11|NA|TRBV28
TGTGCCAGCAGTCCGAACTATGGCTACACCTTC
CASSPNYGYTF
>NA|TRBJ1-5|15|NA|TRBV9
TGTGCCAGCTCCCAAGGCCCCCAAAGGGGACAGCCCCAGCATTTT
CASSQGPQRGQPQHF
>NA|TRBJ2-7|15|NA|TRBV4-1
TGCGCCAGCAGCCCCCAGGCGGGCGGGACCTACGAGCAGTACTTC
CASSPQAGGTYEQYF
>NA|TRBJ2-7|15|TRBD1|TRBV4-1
TGCGCCAGCAGCCAGACAGGGGCGGGGCCCTACGAGCAGTACTTC
CASSQTGAGPYEQYF
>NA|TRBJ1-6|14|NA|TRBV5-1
TGCGCCAGCAGCCTAGACAGTGCGTATTCACCCCTCCACTTT
CASSLDSAYSPLHF
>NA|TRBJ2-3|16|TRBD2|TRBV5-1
TGCGCCAGCAGCCTAAGCGGGGGGGCCGGCACAGATACGCAGTATTTT
CASSLSGGAGTDTQYF
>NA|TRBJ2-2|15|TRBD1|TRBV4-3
TGCGCCAGCAGCCTCGGGACAGGGGGGTCCGGGGAGCTGTTTTTT
CASSLGTGGSGELFF
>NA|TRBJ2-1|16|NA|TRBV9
TGTGCCAGCAGCGTAGCTCTGGGCCAATTCTACAATGAGCAGTTCTTC
CASSVALGQFYNEQFF
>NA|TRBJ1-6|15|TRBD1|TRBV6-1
TGTGCCAGCAGTGAGGGAACAGGGGGTAATTCACCCCTCCACTTT
CASSEGTGGNSPLHF
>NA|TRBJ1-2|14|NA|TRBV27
TGTGCCAGCAGGATAACGGGGAGAGGGGGTGGCTACACCTTC
CASRITGRGGGYTF
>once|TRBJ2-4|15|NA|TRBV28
TGTGCCAGCAGCTCTACAGAAGTAGCCAAAAACATTCAGTACTTC
CASSSTEVAKNIQYF
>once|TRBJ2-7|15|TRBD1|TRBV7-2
TGTGCCAGCAGTTATGACAGGGAAGGGACCTACGAGCAGTACTTC
CASSYDREGTYEQYF
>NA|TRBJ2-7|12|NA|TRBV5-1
TGCGCCAGCAGCTTGGTGGGGGCCGAGCAGTACTTC
CASSLVGAEQYF
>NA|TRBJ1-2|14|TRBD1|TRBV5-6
TGTGCCAGCAGCTTGCCCAGGGGGCAGGTTGGCTACACCTTC
CASSLPRGQVGYTF
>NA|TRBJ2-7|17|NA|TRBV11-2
TGTGCCAGCAGCTTGACCCGGGACTTAGGGAACCCCTACGAGCAGTACTTC
CASSLTRDLGNPYEQYF
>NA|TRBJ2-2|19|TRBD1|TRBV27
TGTGCCAGTAGATGGGCCGGACAGGGACCACCAGCGAACACCGGGGAGCTGTTTTTT
CASRWAGQGPPANTGELFF
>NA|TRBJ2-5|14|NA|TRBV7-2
TGTGCCAGCAGCTTAGGGGCAGGTAAAGAGACCCAGTACTTC
CASSLGAGKETQYF